Below, one T cell receptor beta chain is given with its context. No antigen is known for it. Per-base qualities were not stored, and no clone one base away is much larger. Looking up the germline V gene (reference sequence) yields CDR1 LNHDA and CDR2 SQIVND. Its CDR3 holds 16 amino acids, cysteine through phenylalanine. The sequence is cut down to CDR3 DNA, 48 bases in frame from base 1. Compared with germline, V lacks 4 bases and J lacks 3 bases; bases without a gene match: 8. The label giving this sample's time point can be read as: pre-treatment sample, taken before nivolumab and TIL therapy. Adults with stage 4 NSCLC were enrolled from October 2017 to early 2020 in a dual-center phase I trial. Samples came from a single-arm, open-label phase I trial of tumor-infiltrating lymphocyte therapy with nivolumab in advanced non-small cell lung cancer. Blood mononuclear cells from EDTA tubes were separated on a Ficoll gradient and snap-frozen as pellets, and DNA was extracted from the cells using a Qiagen mini-prep kit.

The source of the sample is a study of TIL therapy for anti-PD-1-resistant metastatic lung cancer (dated by TCRdb to about 2021). The study in broad terms: Tumors were collected before any PD-1/PD-L1 blockade, after which patients were given nivolumab, and patients who progressed were given lymphodepletion, an infusion of expanded TIL and IL-2. Enrolled patients had a median age of 54 years (range 38-75) and a median tumor PD-L1 proportion score of around 5.9%. The cohort was composed predominantly of lung adenocarcinoma, with a handful of EGFR-mutant and two ALK-rearranged tumors included, and half of patients were identified as current or former smokers. Across the cohort, whole-exome sequencing showed a median non-synonymous tumor mutation burden of roughly 1.5 mutations per megabase. Clonotypes were tracked across tumor, expanded TIL product and serial blood samples by T cell receptor beta sequencing of tumor and peripheral blood.

TCR beta CDR3 regions were amplified from genomic DNA with the immunoSEQ v3 hsTCRB kit using bias-controlled multiplex PCR. The TCR libraries were sequenced on an Illumina NextSeq 500 to approximately 2 million read pairs for survey level or about 4.5-6 million read pairs for deep level. As for the authors' bioinformatics: Clonality was reported by immunoSEQ Analyzer software, which also assigned V, D and J genes and filtered out non-productive sequences. Repertoires of infused TIL and blood were compared using productive Simpson clonality and the Morisita overlap index of productive TRB rearrangements. Absolute clonotype counts in blood were estimated by multiplying the lymphocyte count by the CD3+ fraction and by the productive frequency of the clone. TCRdb mirrors the immuneACCESS table, restricted to in-frame sequences. Some clones are absent from its copies; in checked studies, under half trace to an unresolved V gene, and the reason for the others is unknown. Clone size and V and J calls were adopted from that table, with D and trimming inferred from the DNA. A total of about 46,000 clones appear in this sample, just over 85% of them only once. Of the sample, less than 6% is held by the ten largest clones.

The full study reports these points: The cohort was highly selected, including more treatment-naive, never-smoker and oncogene-addicted patients than is typical, which limits generalizability. The study protocol defined all tumor marker inferences as exploratory. The baseline peripheral repertoire was partially replaced by infused TIL clonotypes, which then decayed over months, and persistence showed no apparent association with response.

This material consisted of blood, taken at baseline. Recombination linked TRBV19 to TRBJ2-3; the junction holds 9 bases that match TRBD1. The TCR sequence derives from a person between 25 and 80 years old with non-small cell lung cancer. The CDR3 region: CASSRAGTGRTDTQYF. The bases are TGTGCCAGTAGTAGAGCCGGGACAGGGAGGACAGATACGCAGTATTTT.